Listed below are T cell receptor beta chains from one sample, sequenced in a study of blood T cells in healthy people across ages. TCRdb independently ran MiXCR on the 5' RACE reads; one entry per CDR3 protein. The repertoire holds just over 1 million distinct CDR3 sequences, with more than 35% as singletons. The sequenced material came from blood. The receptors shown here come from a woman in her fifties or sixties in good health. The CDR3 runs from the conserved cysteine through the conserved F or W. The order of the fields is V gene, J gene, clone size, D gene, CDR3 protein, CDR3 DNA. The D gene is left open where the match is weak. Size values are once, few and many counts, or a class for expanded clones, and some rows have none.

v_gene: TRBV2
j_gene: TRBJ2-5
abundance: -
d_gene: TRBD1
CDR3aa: CASSPDRVQTQYF
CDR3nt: TGTGCCAGCAGCCCGGACAGGGTACAGACCCAGTACTTC

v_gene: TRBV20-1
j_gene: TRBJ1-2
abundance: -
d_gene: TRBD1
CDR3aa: CSARAPGQGFDGYTF
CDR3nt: TGCAGTGCTAGAGCCCCGGGACAGGGCTTCGATGGCTACACCTTC

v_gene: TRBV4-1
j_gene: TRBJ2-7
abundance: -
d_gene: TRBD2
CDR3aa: CASRETSGSFYEQYF
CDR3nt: TGCGCCAGCAGAGAAACTAGCGGGAGTTTCTACGAGCAGTACTTC

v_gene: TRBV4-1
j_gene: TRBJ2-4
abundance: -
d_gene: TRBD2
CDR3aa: CASSPGLAGGIAKNIQYF
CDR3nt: TGCGCCAGCAGCCCGGGACTAGCGGGAGGGATAGCCAAAAACATTCAGTACTTC

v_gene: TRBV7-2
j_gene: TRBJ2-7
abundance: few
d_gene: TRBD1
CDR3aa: CASGASLGQGLFYEQYF
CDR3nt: TGTGCCAGCGGTGCTAGTTTGGGACAGGGGTTGTTCTACGAGCAGTACTTC

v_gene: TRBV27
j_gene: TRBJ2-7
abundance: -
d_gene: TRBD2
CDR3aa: CASSLTSGQSYEQYF
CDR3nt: TGTGCCAGCAGCCTGACTAGCGGGCAGAGCTACGAGCAGTACTTC

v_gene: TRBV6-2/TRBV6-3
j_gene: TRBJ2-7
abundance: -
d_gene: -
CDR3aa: CASSYAGYSYEQYF
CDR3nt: TGTGCCAGCAGTTACGCAGGGTACTCCTACGAGCAGTACTTC

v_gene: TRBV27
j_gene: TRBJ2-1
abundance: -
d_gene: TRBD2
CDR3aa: CASSFTLAGAYNEQFF
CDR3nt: TGTGCCAGCAGTTTTACACTAGCGGGAGCCTACAATGAGCAGTTCTTC

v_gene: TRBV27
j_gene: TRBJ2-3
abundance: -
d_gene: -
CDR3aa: CASTRSGGSADTQYF
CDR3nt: TGTGCCAGCACACGAAGTGGAGGGAGTGCAGATACGCAGTATTTT

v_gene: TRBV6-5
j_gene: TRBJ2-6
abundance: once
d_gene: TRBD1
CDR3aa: CAGSTTGGSGANVLTF
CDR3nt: TGTGCCGGCAGTACGACAGGGGGCTCTGGGGCCAACGTCCTGACTTTC

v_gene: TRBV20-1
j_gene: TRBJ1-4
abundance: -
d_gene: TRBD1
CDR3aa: CSARVTGTNEKLFF
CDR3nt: TGCAGTGCTAGAGTGACAGGGACCAATGAAAAACTGTTTTTT

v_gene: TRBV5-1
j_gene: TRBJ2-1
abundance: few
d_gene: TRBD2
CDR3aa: CASNWGREASYSYNEQFF
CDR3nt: TGCGCCAGCAATTGGGGGCGGGAGGCCAGTTACTCCTACAATGAGCAGTTCTTC

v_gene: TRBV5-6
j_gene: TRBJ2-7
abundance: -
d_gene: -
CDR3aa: CASSFGGTGYNEQYF
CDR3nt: TGTGCCAGCAGCTTTGGCGGGACGGGCTACAATGAGCAGTACTTC

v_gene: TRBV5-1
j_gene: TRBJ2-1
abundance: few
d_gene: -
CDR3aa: CASSLHAGAAYNEQFF
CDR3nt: TGCGCCAGCAGCTTGCATGCGGGGGCGGCCTACAATGAGCAGTTCTTC

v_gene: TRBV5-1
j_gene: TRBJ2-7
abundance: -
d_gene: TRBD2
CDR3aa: CASSLAVASGITNYEQYF
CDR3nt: TGCGCCAGCAGCTTGGCCGTAGCTAGCGGGATTACAAACTACGAGCAGTACTTC

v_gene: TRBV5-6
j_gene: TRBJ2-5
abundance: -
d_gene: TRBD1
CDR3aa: CASSFTRDREETQYF
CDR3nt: TGTGCCAGCAGCTTTACCAGGGACAGAGAAGAGACCCAGTACTTC

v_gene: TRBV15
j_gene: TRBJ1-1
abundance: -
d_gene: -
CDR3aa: CATSRVEVATEAFF
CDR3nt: TGTGCCACCAGCAGAGTTGAGGTGGCAACTGAAGCTTTCTTT

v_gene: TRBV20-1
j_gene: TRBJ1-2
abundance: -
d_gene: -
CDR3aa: CGSDFYTF
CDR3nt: TGCGGGTCGGATTTCTACACCTTC

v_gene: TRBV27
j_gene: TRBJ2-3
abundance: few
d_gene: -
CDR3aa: CASSLSRANTDTQYF
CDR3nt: TGTGCCAGCAGTTTATCTAGGGCAAACACAGATACGCAGTATTTT

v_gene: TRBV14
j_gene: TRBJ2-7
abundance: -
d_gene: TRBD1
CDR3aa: CASSQDKGTGAYEQYF
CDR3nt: TGTGCCAGCAGCCAAGATAAAGGGACAGGAGCCTACGAGCAGTACTTC

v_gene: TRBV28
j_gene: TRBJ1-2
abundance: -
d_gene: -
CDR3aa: CASSLIPAYGYTF
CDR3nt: TGCGCCAGCAGTTTAATACCAGCTTATGGCTACACCTTC

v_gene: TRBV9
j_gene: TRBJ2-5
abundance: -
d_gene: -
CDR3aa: CASSATGTFQETQYF
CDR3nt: TGTGCCAGCAGCGCTACTGGGACTTTTCAAGAGACCCAGTACTTC

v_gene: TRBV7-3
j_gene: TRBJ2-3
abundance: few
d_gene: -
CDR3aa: CASSSPNSDTQYF
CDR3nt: TGTGCCAGCAGCTCTCCTAACTCAGATACGCAGTATTTT

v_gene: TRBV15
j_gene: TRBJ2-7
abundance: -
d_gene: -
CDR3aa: CATSRDRTLNYEQYF
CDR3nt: TGTGCCACCAGCAGAGATCGAACTTTGAACTACGAGCAGTACTTC

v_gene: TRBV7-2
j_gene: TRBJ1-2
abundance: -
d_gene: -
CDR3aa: CARSLSDTNYGYTF
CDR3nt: TGTGCCAGAAGCTTATCGGACACTAACTATGGCTACACCTTC

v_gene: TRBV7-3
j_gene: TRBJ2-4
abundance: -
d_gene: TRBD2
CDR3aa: CASSRGLAGANIQYF
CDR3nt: TGTGCCAGCAGCCGAGGACTAGCGGGTGCGAACATTCAGTACTTC

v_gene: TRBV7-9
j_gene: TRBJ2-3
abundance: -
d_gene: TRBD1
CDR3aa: CASSLESRGPPDTQYF
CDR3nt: TGTGCCAGCAGCTTAGAGTCCAGGGGGCCGCCAGATACGCAGTATTTT

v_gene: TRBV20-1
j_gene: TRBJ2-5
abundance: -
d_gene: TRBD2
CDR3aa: CSAGGISGGGGQETQYF
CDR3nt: TGCAGTGCTGGAGGGATTTCTGGCGGGGGGGGCCAAGAGACCCAGTACTTC

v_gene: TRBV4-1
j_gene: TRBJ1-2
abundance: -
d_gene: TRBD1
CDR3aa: CASSQEGRGNYGYTF
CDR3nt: TGCGCCAGCAGCCAAGAGGGCAGGGGGAACTATGGCTACACCTTC

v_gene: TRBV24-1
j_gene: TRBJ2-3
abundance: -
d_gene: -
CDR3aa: CATSDVTLDTQYF
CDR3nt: TGTGCCACCAGTGATGTTACCTTGGATACGCAGTATTTT

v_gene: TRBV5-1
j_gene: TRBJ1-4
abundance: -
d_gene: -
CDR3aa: CASSLGSVGEKLFF
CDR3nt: TGCGCCAGCAGCTTGGGTTCGGTCGGTGAAAAACTGTTTTTT

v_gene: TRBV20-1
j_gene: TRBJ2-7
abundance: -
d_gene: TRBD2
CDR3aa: CSAAPSGRTYEQYF
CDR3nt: TGCAGTGCCGCCCCTAGCGGGAGGACCTACGAGCAGTACTTC

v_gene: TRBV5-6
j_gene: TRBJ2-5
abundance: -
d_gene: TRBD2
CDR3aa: CASSFREGTIHRETQYF
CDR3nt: TGTGCCAGCAGCTTCCGGGAAGGGACTATACACCGGGAGACCCAGTACTTC

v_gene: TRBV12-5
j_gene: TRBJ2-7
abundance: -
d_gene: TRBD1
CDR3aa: CASGLVLTGGTYEQYF
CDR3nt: TGTGCTAGTGGTTTGGTCCTGACAGGGGGGACCTACGAGCAGTACTTC

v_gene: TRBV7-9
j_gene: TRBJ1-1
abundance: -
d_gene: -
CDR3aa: CASSPGGSNTEAFF
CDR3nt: TGTGCCAGCAGCCCGGGGGGGTCTAACACTGAAGCTTTCTTT

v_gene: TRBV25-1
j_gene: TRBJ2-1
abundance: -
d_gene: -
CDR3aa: CASGETGYYNEQFF
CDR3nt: TGTGCCAGCGGAGAAACAGGGTATTACAATGAGCAGTTCTTC

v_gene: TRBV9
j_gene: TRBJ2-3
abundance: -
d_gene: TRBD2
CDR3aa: CASSVDREGRGTDTQYF
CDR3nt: TGTGCCAGCAGCGTAGACCGGGAGGGCCGGGGCACAGATACGCAGTATTTT

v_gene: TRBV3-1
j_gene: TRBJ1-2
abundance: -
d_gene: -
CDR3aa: CASSFGQRTNYGYTF
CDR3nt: TGTGCCAGCAGCTTCGGACAGCGCACTAACTATGGCTACACCTTC

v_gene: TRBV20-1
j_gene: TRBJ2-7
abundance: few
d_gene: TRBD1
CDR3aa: CSVPRRDRGRAEQYF
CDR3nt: TGCAGTGTTCCGAGAAGGGACAGGGGTAGGGCCGAGCAGTACTTC

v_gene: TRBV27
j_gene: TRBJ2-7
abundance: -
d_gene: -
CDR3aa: CASRQGYSYEQYF
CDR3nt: TGTGCCAGCAGGCAGGGCTACTCCTACGAGCAGTACTTC

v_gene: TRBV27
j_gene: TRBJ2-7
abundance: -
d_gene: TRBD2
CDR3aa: CASSLSKVGLSTYEQYF
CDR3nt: TGTGCCAGCAGTTTATCGAAGGTGGGACTATCCACCTACGAGCAGTACTTC

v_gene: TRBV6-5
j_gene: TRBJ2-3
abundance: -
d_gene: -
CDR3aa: CASTEGAANTDTQYF
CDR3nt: TGTGCCAGCACCGAAGGAGCGGCCAACACAGATACGCAGTATTTT

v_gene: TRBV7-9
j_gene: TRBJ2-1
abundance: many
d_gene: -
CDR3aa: CASSFFKPGSSYNEQFF
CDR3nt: TGTGCCAGCAGCTTTTTTAAGCCGGGCAGCTCCTACAATGAGCAGTTCTTC

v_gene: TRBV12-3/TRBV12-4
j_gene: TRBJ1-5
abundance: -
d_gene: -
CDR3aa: CASSPLGARNQPQHF
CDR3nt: TGTGCCAGCAGTCCCCTGGGGGCGCGCAATCAGCCCCAGCATTTT

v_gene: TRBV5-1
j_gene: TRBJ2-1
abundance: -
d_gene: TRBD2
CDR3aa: CASSLGLAGVDNEQFF
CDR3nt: TGCGCCAGCAGCTTGGGACTAGCGGGAGTTGACAATGAGCAGTTCTTC

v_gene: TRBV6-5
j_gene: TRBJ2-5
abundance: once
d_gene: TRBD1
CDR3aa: CASSLGTGATEQYF
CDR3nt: TGTGCCAGCAGTTTGGGGACAGGGGCTACAGAGCAGTACTTC

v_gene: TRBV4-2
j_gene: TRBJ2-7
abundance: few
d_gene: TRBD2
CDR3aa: CASTVVASGSHYEQYF
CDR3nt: TGTGCCAGCACGGTTGTGGCTAGCGGGAGTCACTACGAGCAGTACTTC

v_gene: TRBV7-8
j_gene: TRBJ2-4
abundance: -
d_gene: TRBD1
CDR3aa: CASSLAGQGQIIAKNIQYF
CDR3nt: TGTGCCAGCAGCTTAGCGGGACAGGGGCAAATAATAGCCAAAAACATTCAGTACTTC

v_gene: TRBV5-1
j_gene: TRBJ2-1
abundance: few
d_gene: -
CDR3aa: CASSLGARSYNEQFF
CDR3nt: TGCGCCAGCAGCTTGGGGGCGCGCTCCTACAATGAGCAGTTCTTC

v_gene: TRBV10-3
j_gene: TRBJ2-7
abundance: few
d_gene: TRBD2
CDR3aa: CAISRAGAYEQYF
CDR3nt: TGTGCCATCAGTCGGGCGGGAGCCTACGAGCAGTACTTC

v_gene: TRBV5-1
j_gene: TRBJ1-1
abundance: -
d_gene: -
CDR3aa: CASSSPGPYTEAFF
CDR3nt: TGCGCCAGCAGCAGCCCGGGACCCTACACTGAAGCTTTCTTT